The 28 T cell receptor beta chains given below trace back to one sample, sequenced in a study of post-analysis software for immune sequencing data. For these TCRs, the target antigens are not known. Notes on the study in general: Patients used a handful of TRBV segments, including TRBV5-6, TRBV5-1 and TRBV20-1, more often than controls.

TCR beta cDNA libraries included unique molecular identifiers. TCRdb re-derived calls from the PCR reads in MiXCR, one entry per CDR3 protein. This sample has hundreds of thousands of distinct CDR3 sequences, with roughly 45% found just once. The sequencing input was blood. All receptors come from a girl aged 5 to 17 with multiple sclerosis.

The J gene is TRBJ1-1, the V gene TRBV5-5; 8 nucleotides align to TRBD1. Trimming removed 1 base from V and 7 bases from J; junction bases left unmatched: 9. Germline CDR1 and CDR2: SGHKS and YYEKEE (reference sequence). The CDR3 is 15 amino acids. The CDR3 loop is CASSLFQGAQNEAFF. The CDR3 coding sequence is TGTGCCAGCAGCTTGTTCCAGGGGGCGCAAAATGAAGCTTTCTTT.

The chain combines TRBV3-1 with TRBJ2-5; 10 positions match TRBD2. This CDR3 is 17 amino acids long. Germline-derived CDR1 and CDR2 are LGHDT and YNNKEL (reference sequence). Trimming at V came to 3 bases and at J to 11 bases, leaving 18 bases not matched to a gene. CDR3 nucleotide sequence: TGTGCCAGCAGCCACACTAGCGGGAATTCCGCTTACAATGAGCAGTACTTC. Amino acid sequence: CASSHTSGNSAYNEQYF.

This chain links TRBV28 with TRBJ2-5; TRBD2 is a possible D gene (5 bases). The CDR3 has 14 amino acids. The V and J ends lost 6 bases and 10 bases respectively, with 21 bases between them. CDR1 and CDR2 (germline): MDHEN, SYDVKM. This CDR3 is CASSSPPEDVIQYF. CDR3 nucleotides: TGTGCCAGCAGCTCCCCGCCGGAGGACGTGATCCAGTACTTC. Combining the CDR3 with reference TRBV28 and TRBJ2-5 gives the whole variable domain DVKVTQSSRYLVKRTGEKVFLECVQDMDHENMFWYRQDPGLGLRLIYFSYDVKMKEKGDIPEGYSVSREKKERFSLILESASTNQTSMYLCASSSPPEDVIQYFGPGTRLLVL.

The rearrangement joins TRBV24-1 to TRBJ1-2; 7 bases agree with TRBD1. Germline V gene lookup returns CDR1 KGHDR and CDR2 SFDVKD. The CDR3 spans 15 residues. The trim removed 3 bases at V and 2 bases at J, leaving 5 bases unmatched. The CDR3 here is CATSDVQGGNYGYTF. For the CDR3, the DNA is TGTGCCACCAGTGATGTCCAGGGGGGCAACTATGGCTACACCTTC.

V gene TRBV28 combines with J gene TRBJ2-7; D possibly corresponds to TRBD2 (6 bases). The better agreement between TRBJ2-4 and the DNA end casts doubt on the J call. In germline, CDR1 is MDHEN, CDR2 SYDVKM. The CDR3 spans 16 residues. The CDR3 DNA reads TGTGCCAGCAGCCTACCCTGGGGACTCGCCAAAAACATTCAGTACTTC. Translation: CASSLPWGLAKNIQYF.

The chain uses TRBV6-5 and TRBJ1-2; D gene uncertain. CDR1 and CDR2 (germline): MNHEY, SVGAGI. This CDR3 contains 17 residues. V was trimmed by 0 bases and J by 4 bases, leaving 18 bases between them. The CDR3 sequence: CASSYSLAPTRIYGYTF. CDR3 nucleotides: TGTGCCAGCAGTTACTCCTTGGCACCAACTCGCATCTATGGCTACACCTTC.

There are a few counts of this clonotype. The chain joins TRBV29-1 to TRBJ2-7; D may be TRBD1 (7 bases). V was cut by 7 bases and J by 3 bases, with 13 bases left in between. Germline V gene sequence: CDR1 SQVTM, CDR2 ANQGSEA. The CDR3 has 12 residues. For the CDR3, the DNA is TGCAGCGGGAGGGACAGCGACTACGAGCAGTACTTC. This sequence encodes CSGRDSDYEQYF.

This clonotype has only one observation. The chain employs TRBV20-1 and TRBJ2-1, with unresolved D. CDR1 is DFQATT, CDR2 SNEGSKA, per germline (reference sequence). CDR3 size: 15 residues. V dropped 5 bases and J dropped 2 bases, with 16 bases sitting between them. The CDR3 region is CSACDPTEPYNEQFF. The CDR3 DNA reads TGCAGTGCTTGTGACCCGACTGAGCCCTACAATGAGCAGTTCTTC.

The chain uses TRBV27 and TRBJ2-7, with unresolved D. Germline V gene data show CDR1 as MNHEY and CDR2 as SMNVEV (reference sequence). The CDR3 spans 14 residues. V lost 2 bases and J 6 bases, leaving 14 bases between the germline ends. The CDR3 DNA reads as TGTGCCAGCAGTTTAGTGGCCCTTCGAGGCGAGCAGTACTTC. It codes for CASSLVALRGEQYF.

This clonotype showed up just once. The CDR3 is CASSWDTNTGELFF. DNA of the CDR3: TGCGCCAGCAGCTGGGACACCAACACCGGGGAGCTGTTTTTT. J is TRBJ2-2 and V is TRBV5-1; maybe TRBD1 (6 bases). This CDR3 is 14 amino acids long. Germline CDR1 is SGHRS and CDR2 is YFSETQ. With 3 bases removed from V and 2 bases from J, the gap between germline ends came to 8 bases.

The CDR3 DNA reads TGTGCCAGCAGCTTCCGACTAGCGGGAGACTACGAGCAGTACTTC. Protein: CASSFRLAGDYEQYF. The chain carries TRBV7-2 and TRBJ2-7; 12 bases agree with TRBD2. Germline V gene sequence: CDR1 SGHTA, CDR2 FQGNSA. This CDR3 spans 15 amino acids. Trimming removed 3 bases from V and 3 bases from J; junction bases left unmatched: 3.

J is TRBJ1-2 and V is TRBV6-5; the match to TRBD1 covers 8 bases. The germline V gene has CDR1 MNHEY and CDR2 SVGAGI. The CDR3 contains 15 residues. The trim removed 7 bases at V and 1 base at J, leaving 8 bases unmatched. CDR3 loop: CASTTGQGHNYGYTF. CDR3 nucleotides: TGTGCCAGCACCACCGGACAGGGACATAACTATGGCTACACCTTC.

The chain combines TRBV12-3 or TRBV12-4 with TRBJ2-1; D is possibly TRBD1 or TRBD2 (5 bases each). This CDR3 has 18 residues. The V and J ends lost 3 bases and 5 bases respectively, with 23 bases between them. The CDR3: CASSFRYADGATHNEQFF. The CDR3 DNA reads TGTGCCAGCAGTTTTCGTTACGCAGACGGGGCTACACACAATGAGCAGTTCTTC.

V is TRBV12-3 or TRBV12-4 and J is TRBJ2-3, with 7 nucleotides matching TRBD1. The CDR3 contains 15 residues. V lost 5 bases, J lost 0 bases, and 5 bases stayed unmatched. CDR3 protein: CASSLTGLSTDTQYF. The CDR3 region has the DNA TGTGCCAGCAGTCTGACAGGGCTGAGCACAGATACGCAGTATTTT.

The V gene is TRBV27, the J gene TRBJ2-7; possibly TRBD2 for D (6 bases). Germline lookup yields CDR1 MNHEY and CDR2 SMNVEV (reference sequence). The CDR3 consists of 13 residues. V was pared by 5 bases and J by 2 bases, with 10 bases between. The CDR3 nucleotides read TGTGCCAGCAGTGGGACTGATGCCTACGAGCAGTACTTC. Translating it yields CASSGTDAYEQYF.

The J gene is TRBJ2-1, the V gene TRBV4-2, with TRBD2 matching 7 bases. Germline loops: CDR1 LGHNA, CDR2 YNFKEQ. Trimming at V came to 3 bases and at J to 0 bases, leaving 8 bases not matched to a gene. CDR3 length equals 17 residues. This CDR3 is CASSQGVGGISYNEQFF. The CDR3 DNA reads as TGTGCCAGCAGCCAGGGCGTCGGGGGGATCTCCTACAATGAGCAGTTCTTC.

The V gene is TRBV6-5, the J gene TRBJ2-3; a possible D gene is TRBD1 (6 bases). CDR1 and CDR2 (germline): MNHEY, SVGAGI. V was pared by 6 bases and J by 1 base, with 11 bases between. The CDR3 is 14 residues long. The CDR3 protein is CASRVSGGTDTQYF. The CDR3 nucleotides are TGTGCCAGCAGAGTTTCAGGGGGCACAGATACGCAGTATTTT.

The chain uses TRBV5-1 and TRBJ2-7, with D unclear. CDR3 length: 12 amino acids. Trimming removed 4 bases from V and 3 bases from J, with 8 bases in between. Germline lookup yields CDR1 SGHRS and CDR2 YFSETQ. CDR3 nucleotide sequence: TGCGCCAGCAGCATGAACAACTACGAGCAGTACTTC. This translates into CASSMNNYEQYF.

The chain carries TRBV6-2 or TRBV6-3 and TRBJ2-7; 8 bases align to TRBD1. The CDR3 contains 15 residues. CDR1 is MNHEY, CDR2 SVGEGT, per germline. After removal of 6 bases from V and 0 bases from J, the junction contained 7 bases not matched to a gene. As DNA, the CDR3 is TGTGCCAGCAGCCTGGACAGGGATTCCTCCTACGAGCAGTACTTC. Protein: CASSLDRDSSYEQYF.

This chain links TRBV20-1 with TRBJ2-1, with 8 nucleotides matching TRBD2. Trimming took 6 bases from V and 1 from J; bases not matched to a gene: 5. Germline CDR1 DFQATT, CDR2 SNEGSKA (reference sequence). The CDR3 sequence is 14 residues long. The CDR3 coding sequence is TGCAGTGCCCCGGGGGGGACATCCTACAATGAGCAGTTCTTC. The encoded protein is CSAPGGTSYNEQFF.

The gene calls are TRBV20-1 and TRBJ1-1; no definite D call. Germline V CDR1 and CDR2: DFQATT, SNEGSKA (reference sequence). Deletions cut 6 bases from V and 1 base from J, with 21 bases between. CDR3 size: 16 residues. The CDR3 loop is CSAPAGLLLQNTEAFF. The CDR3 DNA reads TGCAGTGCGCCAGCGGGCTTACTGCTTCAGAACACTGAAGCTTTCTTT.

The rearrangement uses TRBV20-1 and TRBJ1-1; D perhaps matches TRBD1 (6 bases). CDR1 DFQATT and CDR2 SNEGSKA come from the germline V gene (reference sequence). Trimming took off 5 bases at V and 11 bases at J, with 12 bases between the two ends. The CDR3 length is 10 residues. CDR3 coding DNA: TGCAGTGCTTATGACAGGCTGGCTTTCTTT. It codes for CSAYDRLAFF.

This clonotype occurred a few times. The rearrangement joins TRBV20-1 to TRBJ1-2, with unresolved D. The CDR3 consists of 12 residues. V was cut by 3 bases and J by 4 bases, with 9 bases left in between. Germline V gives CDR1 DFQATT, CDR2 SNEGSKA (reference sequence). The CDR3 is CSASQSAYGYTF. The DNA of the CDR3 is TGCAGTGCTAGTCAGTCGGCCTATGGCTACACCTTC.

The CDR3 reads CASTTSSDEKLFF. As DNA, the CDR3 is TGTGCCAGCACCACCTCATCAGATGAAAAACTGTTTTTT. The chain employs TRBV28 and TRBJ1-4; D gene uncertain. V was clipped by 7 bases and J by 6 bases, with 12 bases between them. Per the germline V gene, CDR1 is MDHEN and CDR2 is SYDVKM. This CDR3 region has 13 residues.

The chain has TRBV29-1 and TRBJ2-5; D not certain. Deletions cut 6 bases from V and 2 bases from J, with 7 bases between. The CDR3 is 11 amino acids. In germline, CDR1 is SQVTM, CDR2 ANQGSEA. This CDR3 is CSVSGQETQYF. The DNA for the CDR3 is TGCAGCGTAAGTGGGCAAGAGACCCAGTACTTC.

Ten or more counts support this clonotype. The CDR3 sequence: CSVVKTAEAFF. The CDR3, as DNA: TGCAGCGTTGTTAAGACAGCTGAAGCTTTCTTT. The J gene is TRBJ1-1, the V gene TRBV29-1, with D possibly being TRBD1 (5 bases). Per germline, CDR1 SQVTM and CDR2 ANQGSEA. The V and J ends lost 4 bases and 6 bases respectively, with 9 bases between them. The length of the CDR3 is 11 residues.

The chain recombines TRBV29-1 with TRBJ2-1; 13 bases are shared with TRBD2. Germline CDR1 is SQVTM and CDR2 is ANQGSEA. The V segment lost 4 bases and the J segment 9 bases; nucleotides outside the gene matches: 6. CDR3 length equals 14 residues. The CDR3 spells CSVARTSGRSEQFF. The CDR3, as DNA: TGCAGCGTTGCCCGGACTAGCGGGAGAAGTGAGCAGTTCTTC.

V gene TRBV7-2 combines with J gene TRBJ2-5; perhaps TRBD1 as D (6 bases). The germline CDR1 and CDR2 sequences are SGHTA and FQGNSA. Trimming took 6 bases from V and 5 from J, leaving 13 bases between them. The CDR3 is 13 amino acids. This CDR3 reads CASRSQGIETQYF. The CDR3 DNA follows: TGTGCCAGCAGATCTCAGGGGATCGAGACCCAGTACTTC.